Below are 7 T cell receptor beta chains sequenced from a single sample in a study of T cells in localized non-small cell lung cancer. Generated by immunoSEQ multiplex PCR, the TCRdb table keeps only in-frame clones and is missing some. The sample lists about 15,000 clones; about 89% were seen once. The source was peripheral blood mononuclear cells, collected before any cancer treatment. Source of these receptors: a male donor older than 55 with stage II lung adenocarcinoma.

The chain recombines TRBV7-7 with TRBJ2-5, with D unclear. CDR3 length: 12 residues. Between the trimmed V and J ends, which lost 1 base and 5 bases, there was a span of 5 bases. From germline, CDR1 is SSHAT and CDR2 FNYEAQ (reference sequence). The CDR3 coding sequence is TGTGCCAGCAGCTTAGGTTGGGAGACCCAGTACTTC. Residues: CASSLGWETQYF.

In this sample, this clone turned up a few times. The chain couples TRBV30 to TRBJ2-5; no definite D call. Trimming pared 0 bases from V and 5 bases from J, leaving 10 bases between. The CDR3 is 13 amino acids. Germline CDR1 is GTSNPN and CDR2 is SVGIG (reference sequence). In DNA, the CDR3 is TGTGCCTGGAGTGTACTTTTTGTGGAGACCCAGTACTTC. Protein: CAWSVLFVETQYF. Full variable domain (rest looked up from reference TRBV30 and TRBJ2-5): SQTIHQWPATLVQPVGSPLSLECTVEGTSNPNLYWYRQAAGRGLQLLFYSVGIGQISSEVPQNLSASRPQDRQFILSSKKLLLSDSGFYLCAWSVLFVETQYFGPGTRLLVL.

The J gene is TRBJ1-5, the V gene TRBV4-3, with TRBD1 identical over 9 bases. This CDR3 has 16 amino acids. CDR1 and CDR2 from the germline V gene are LGHNA and YSLEER. V lost 0 bases to trimming and J lost 2 bases; unmatched junction nucleotides: 2. CDR3 sequence: CASSQDWDRGNQPQHF. The CDR3 bases are TGCGCCAGCAGCCAAGATTGGGACAGGGGCAATCAGCCCCAGCATTTT.

The chain recombines TRBV6-5 with TRBJ1-3, with D tentatively TRBD1 (5 bases). V was cut by 4 bases and J by 2 bases, with 9 bases left in between. This CDR3 is 14 amino acids long. Germline CDR1 MNHEY, CDR2 SVGAGI. The CDR3 DNA sequence: TGTGCCAGCAGTTTAAGGACAACTGGAAACACCATATATTTT. Translating gives CASSLRTTGNTIYF.

This sequence joins TRBV10-1 and TRBJ2-1; a weak D match, TRBD2 (6 bases). V was shortened by 4 bases and J by 3 bases, with 7 bases between the two germline ends. Germline V gene data show CDR1 as WNHNN and CDR2 as SYGVQD (reference sequence). This CDR3 is built from 13 residues. The CDR3 region is CASSGGVYNEQFF. CDR3 sequence (DNA): TGCGCCAGCAGTGGGGGGGTCTACAATGAGCAGTTCTTC.

This rearrangement joins TRBV7-6 to TRBJ2-7, with TRBD2 matching 10 bases. This CDR3 spans 15 amino acids. Germline assignment: CDR1 SGHVS and CDR2 FNYEAQ. Germline trimming cut 5 bases from V and 3 bases from J; bases unmatched to any gene: 7. CDR3 sequence (DNA): TGTGCCAGCAGCCCCCGGCTAGCGGGAGTCTACGAGCAGTACTTC. This translates into CASSPRLAGVYEQYF.

The chain employs TRBV7-8 and TRBJ1-1; D call uncertain. The CDR3 is made up of 13 amino acids. CDR1 and CDR2 from the germline V gene are SGHVS and FQNEAQ. V was clipped by 1 base and J by 1 base, with 4 bases between them. The CDR3 sequence is CASSLDPNTEAFF. In DNA form, the CDR3 reads TGTGCCAGCAGCTTAGACCCGAACACTGAAGCTTTCTTT.